A single sample gave rise to the 26 T cell receptor beta chains below, sequenced in a study of T cells in Graves' hyperthyroidism and ophthalmopathy. The CDR3 regions of TCR beta were amplified from RNA transcripts. Researchers ran a first-round RT-PCR on the TCR CDR3 using the HTBI primer set. TCRdb ran MiXCR on the multiplex PCR reads and lists one entry per CDR3 protein. The sample includes around 540,000 distinct CDR3 sequences, roughly 46% of them seen just once. Sequencing used peripheral blood or thyroid tissue (not recorded which). The receptors come from a woman aged 18 to 35 with Graves' hyperthyroidism.

V and J are TRBV29-1 and TRBJ1-2; unclear D gene. The CDR3 spans 12 residues. V was shortened by 8 bases and J by 0 bases, with 10 bases between the two germline ends. Germline V gene sequence: CDR1 SQVTM, CDR2 ANQGSEA. This chain's CDR3 is CSLGGANYGYTF. The CDR3 DNA is TGCAGCCTAGGTGGGGCTAACTATGGCTACACCTTC.

Regarding this clonotype: The junction shows a germline mismatch at one end, possibly a read error. The CDR3 here is CATSPGVAKQEAQYF. CDR3 DNA sequence: TGTGCCACCAGTCCCGGTGTGGCGAAACAAGAGGCCCAGTACTTC. J is TRBJ2-5 and V is TRBV24-1; D remains ambiguous. This CDR3 region has 15 residues. Germline CDR1 is KGHDR and CDR2 is SFDVKD.

This clonotype showed up just once. The chain has TRBV7-9 and TRBJ2-2; TRBD2 agrees at 7 bases. Germline loops: CDR1 SEHNR, CDR2 FQNEAQ (reference sequence). V lost 5 bases, J lost 7 bases, and 7 bases stayed unmatched. CDR3 size: 14 residues. The CDR3 coding sequence is TGTGCCAGCAGCCGGGGGAGGGGAAGCGGGGAGCTGTTTTTT. This encodes CASSRGRGSGELFF. Full variable domain (remainder filled in from reference TRBV7-9 and TRBJ2-2): DTGVSQNPRHKITKRGQNVTFRCDPISEHNRLYWYRQTLGQGPEFLTYFQNEAQLEKSRLLSDRFSAERPKGSFSTLEIQRTEQGDSAMYLCASSRGRGSGELFFGEGSRLTVL.

V is TRBV2 and J is TRBJ2-5; tentatively, D is TRBD1 (6 bases). V lost 5 bases and J lost 5, with 15 bases in between. The CDR3 consists of 14 residues. CDR1 and CDR2 (germline): SNHLY, FYNNEI. The CDR3 spells CASSLYPGEETQYF. In nucleotides, the CDR3 is TGTGCCAGCAGTTTATATCCAGGGGAGGAGACCCAGTACTTC.

Many counts were recorded for this clonotype. The rearrangement uses TRBV20-1 and TRBJ1-1, with 10 bases matching TRBD1. CDR3 length equals 13 residues. The V gene's germline CDR1 is DFQATT and CDR2 SNEGSKA (reference sequence). After removal of 5 bases from V and 7 bases from J, the junction contained 7 bases not matched to a gene. This chain's CDR3 is CSAAPGTGVEAFF. CDR3 DNA: TGCAGTGCTGCCCCCGGGACAGGGGTTGAAGCTTTCTTT.

The gene calls are TRBV7-8 and TRBJ2-3; D remains ambiguous. The V gene lost 8 bases and the J gene lost 4 bases, with 10 bases spanning the gap. CDR3 size: 12 residues. CDR1 SGHVS and CDR2 FQNEAQ come from the germline V gene. CDR3 sequence reads: CASCPVPDTQYF. As DNA, the CDR3 is TGTGCCAGCTGCCCCGTACCAGATACGCAGTATTTT. The full variable domain, rest sourced from reference TRBV7-8 and TRBJ2-3, is GAGVSQSPRYKVAKRGQDVALRCDPISGHVSLFWYQQALGQGPEFLTYFQNEAQLDKSGLPSDRFFAERPEGSVSTLKIQRTQQEDSAVYLCASCPVPDTQYFGPGTRLTVL.

This clonotype turned up a few times. The chain uses TRBV29-1 and TRBJ1-2; 10 bases map to TRBD1. Germline V CDR1 and CDR2: SQVTM, ANQGSEA. V lost 7 bases and J lost 3; bases outside the gene matches: 11. CDR3 size: 15 residues. The DNA for the CDR3 is TGCAGCGATACTCCGGGACAGGGGCTCCACTATGGCTACACCTTC. Its translation: CSDTPGQGLHYGYTF.

J is TRBJ1-3 and V is TRBV20-1, with D tentatively TRBD1 (6 bases). The closer fit of TRBJ1-1 to the DNA end suggests the J call may be wrong. The CDR3 loop spans 13 amino acids. Germline V gene sequence: CDR1 DFQATT, CDR2 SNEGSKA (reference sequence). The CDR3 DNA reads as TGCAGTGCTAGTAGGACAGCGAACACTGAAGCTTTCTTT. Amino acids: CSASRTANTEAFF.

This clonotype has only a few counts. A junction boundary mismatches the germline segment, possibly from a read error. The chain uses TRBV25-1 and TRBJ1-2, with a weak D call TRBD1 (5 bases). Germline V lookup: CDR1 MGHDK, CDR2 SYGVNS. The CDR3 length is 13 residues. CDR3 loop: CASSRSGQRGYTF. CDR3 in DNA: TGCGCCAGCAGTCGATCGGGGCAGCGTGGCTACACCTTC.

In its sample, this clonotype was seen a few times. The chain is built from TRBV19 and TRBJ1-1; TRBD1 agrees at 8 bases. The CDR3 has 15 amino acids. V gave up 9 bases and J gave up 0 bases; unmatched junction bases: 9. Per the germline V gene, CDR1 is LNHDA and CDR2 is SQIVND (reference sequence). Written as DNA, the CDR3 is TGTGCCAGCAGCCAGGGGGACAGGCTGAACACTGAAGCTTTCTTT. Its protein product is CASSQGDRLNTEAFF. Variable domain in full (rest from reference TRBV19 and TRBJ1-1): DGGITQSPKYLFRKEGQNVTLSCEQNLNHDAMYWYRQDPGQGLRLIYYSQIVNDFQKGDIAEGYSVSREKKESFPLTVTSAQKNPTAFYLCASSQGDRLNTEAFFGQGTRLTVV.

This clonotype has only one observation. The chain recombines TRBV15 with TRBJ1-5; D call uncertain. The CDR3 totals 13 residues. The V gene's germline CDR1 is LNHNV and CDR2 YYDKDF (reference sequence). Trimming stripped 2 bases from V and 11 bases from J, with 13 bases between. DNA of the CDR3: TGTGCCACCAGCAGACTCCTAGCGGAGACCCAGCATTTT. It codes for CATSRLLAETQHF.

This clonotype showed up just a few times. The CDR3 loop is CATCGGTEAFF. The CDR3 DNA follows: TGTGCCACCTGCGGGGGCACTGAAGCTTTCTTT. The chain couples TRBV12-3 or TRBV12-4 to TRBJ1-1, with D perhaps TRBD1 (5 bases). The CDR3 is made up of 11 amino acids. V lost 10 bases, J lost 4 bases, and 10 bases lay in between.

This sequence joins TRBV20-1 and TRBJ1-1; 7 bases agree with TRBD1. The CDR3 sequence is 14 residues long. Trimming at V came to 6 bases and at J to 7 bases, leaving 14 bases not matched to a gene. Germline CDR1 reads DFQATT; CDR2 reads SNEGSKA (reference sequence). The CDR3 spells CSAPIGSGQNEAFF. CDR3 bases: TGCAGTGCGCCCATAGGGTCGGGACAGAATGAAGCTTTCTTT.

This clonotype has more than one count but fewer than ten. V gene TRBV24-1 combines with J gene TRBJ1-5; tentative D call: TRBD1 (5 bases). Deletions cut 4 bases from V and 3 bases from J, with 6 bases between. The CDR3 is made up of 13 amino acids. The germline gives CDR1 KGHDR, CDR2 SFDVKD. CDR3 DNA: TGTGCCACCAGTGAAGGGGACAATCAGCCCCAGCATTTT. Residues: CATSEGDNQPQHF.

This clonotype appeared a few times. J is TRBJ1-2 and V is TRBV27, with D unresolved. Germline loops: CDR1 MNHEY, CDR2 SMNVEV (reference sequence). This CDR3 region has 13 residues. V was clipped by 1 base and J by 1 base, with 4 bases between them. CDR3 sequence: CASSLFSNYGYTF. For the CDR3, the DNA is TGTGCCAGCAGTTTATTCAGTAACTATGGCTACACCTTC.

This clonotype occurred many times. The chain recombines TRBV15 with TRBJ2-5; 9 bases agree with TRBD1. The V segment lost 4 bases and the J segment 3 bases; nucleotides outside the gene matches: 3. The CDR3 sequence is 14 residues long. CDR1 and CDR2 from the germline V gene are LNHNV and YYDKDF (reference sequence). The CDR3 DNA reads as TGTGCCACCAGCACCTGGACAGGGGAAGAGACCCAGTACTTC. Its translation is CATSTWTGEETQYF.

The V and J genes are TRBV5-1 and TRBJ2-7; D not certain. The CDR3 runs to 14 residues. The germline gives CDR1 SGHRS, CDR2 YFSETQ. The V end was cut by 0 bases, the J end by 3 bases, with 10 bases between. CDR3 in DNA: TGCGCCAGCAGCTTGGACTTTTCTTTCTACGAGCAGTACTTC. Its translation: CASSLDFSFYEQYF.

Many counts were recorded for this clonotype. The V and J genes are TRBV10-3 and TRBJ1-2; D unclear. V lost 6 bases, J lost 10 bases, and 18 bases lay in between. Germline V CDR1 and CDR2: ENHRY, SYGVKD. This CDR3 region has 13 residues. The CDR3: CAISSGPQRPYTF. The CDR3 DNA reads TGTGCCATCAGCTCCGGACCCCAGAGGCCCTACACCTTC.

The V call is TRBV10-3, the J call TRBJ1-2, with D possibly matching TRBD1 (5 bases). From germline, CDR1 is ENHRY and CDR2 SYGVKD. V lost 5 bases and J lost 4, with 11 bases in between. The CDR3 loop spans 13 amino acids. The CDR3 loop is CAISLSGSYGYTF. The CDR3, as DNA: TGTGCCATCAGTTTATCAGGGAGCTATGGCTACACCTTC.

The V and J genes are TRBV24-1 and TRBJ1-4, with a possible D match to TRBD1 (6 bases). Trimming took 7 bases from V and 6 from J, leaving 17 bases between them. The CDR3 is 15 amino acids. The germline CDR1 and CDR2 sequences are KGHDR and SFDVKD. This CDR3 reads CATSRRTERDEKLFF. As DNA, the CDR3 is TGTGCCACCAGCAGACGGACAGAGAGGGATGAAAAACTGTTTTTT.

V and J are TRBV29-1 and TRBJ1-3; 9 nucleotides match TRBD1. Germline V lookup: CDR1 SQVTM, CDR2 ANQGSEA. The CDR3 spans 18 residues. The trim removed 0 bases at V and 2 bases at J, leaving 11 bases unmatched. The CDR3 nucleotides are TGCAGCGTTGAAGATCGGGACAGGGTAACGGCGACTGGAAACACCATATATTTT. Protein product: CSVEDRDRVTATGNTIYF.

There are many counts of this clonotype. The CDR3 DNA is TGTGCCAGTAGTACCGACCCAGAAGGCGGTTCACCCCTCCACTTT. Translated: CASSTDPEGGSPLHF. The J gene is TRBJ1-6, the V gene TRBV19; D remains ambiguous. This CDR3 is built from 15 residues. The germline V gene has CDR1 LNHDA and CDR2 SQIVND (reference sequence). V was pared by 4 bases and J by 9 bases, with 16 bases between.

As regards this clonotype: A read error may be the cause here, since a much bigger clone is one base away. This rearrangement joins TRBV7-9 to TRBJ1-1; D ambiguous. CDR3 length: 13 amino acids. Germline CDR1 is SEHNR and CDR2 is FQNEAQ (reference sequence). The CDR3 loop reads CAGSSYQNTEAFF. The CDR3 nucleotides are TGTGCCGGCAGCTCGTACCAGAACACTGAAGCTTTCTTT.

The chain combines TRBV7-9 with TRBJ1-4; D might be TRBD1 (5 bases). V gave up 1 base and J gave up 0 bases, with 6 bases separating them. This CDR3 is built from 15 residues. The germline V gene encodes CDR1 SEHNR and CDR2 FQNEAQ (reference sequence). CDR3 protein: CASSLEGTTNEKLFF. The CDR3 coding sequence is TGTGCCAGCAGCTTAGAGGGGACAACTAATGAAAAACTGTTTTTT.

This clonotype has only a few counts. The chain is built from TRBV12-3 or TRBV12-4 and TRBJ1-2, with D unclear. This CDR3 comprises 13 residues. V was cut by 1 base and J by 8 bases, with 11 bases left in between. The DNA of the CDR3 is TGTGCCAGCAGTTTAGTCGCGGGGTCGGGCTACACCTTC. Its translation is CASSLVAGSGYTF.

This sequence joins TRBV29-1 and TRBJ1-2; 8 nucleotides agree with TRBD1. This CDR3 is built from 12 residues. Germline loops: CDR1 SQVTM, CDR2 ANQGSEA. Trimming took 4 bases from V and 8 from J; bases not matched to a gene: 6. CDR3 sequence: CSVGLYRGGYTF. In nucleotides, the CDR3 is TGCAGCGTTGGCTTATACAGGGGGGGCTACACCTTC. Looking up the rest from reference TRBV29-1 and TRBJ1-2 gives the full variable domain: SAVISQKPSRDICQRGTSLTIQCQVDSQVTMMFWYRQQPGQSLTLIATANQGSEATYESGFVIDKFPISRPNLTFSTLTVSNMSPEDSSIYLCSVGLYRGGYTFGSGTRLTVV.